The clone carrying this T cell receptor (beta chain) has at least ten counts. Researchers took RNA transcripts and amplified the TCR beta CDR3 regions from them. The HTBI primer set drove a first-round RT-PCR of the TCR CDR3. In TCRdb, the multiplex PCR reads were re-called with MiXCR into one record per CDR3 protein. The profile shows hundreds of thousands of distinct CDR3 sequences, approximately 14% of them singletons. This entry is derived from a study of T cells in Graves' hyperthyroidism and ophthalmopathy. The CDR3 loop spans 14 amino acids. From germline, CDR1 is LNHNV and CDR2 YYDKDF (reference sequence). Trimming left V 2 bases short and J 3 bases short, with 10 bases between.

This sequence originates from a woman aged 18-29 years with Graves' hyperthyroidism. This rearrangement joins TRBV15 to TRBJ1-2; D not resolved. Sequenced input: blood. This chain's CDR3 is CATSRRQADYGYTF. CDR3 in DNA: TGTGCCACCAGCAGACGCCAAGCGGACTATGGCTACACCTTC.